This T cell receptor (beta chain) is from a study of radiation and T cells in renal cell carcinoma. Only in-frame clones appear in the TCRdb table, and some are missing; sequencing was by immunoSEQ multiplex PCR. The repertoire holds some 150,000 clones, with less than 90% as singletons. The sample's time point: baseline pretreatment blood. This sample's treatment: 15 Gy SBRT to primary tumor, nephrectomy 4 weeks later. The tumor was a clear cell renal cell carcinoma. This receptor was obtained from a woman between 50 and 59 years old with renal cell carcinoma. Sample: blood, taken from a patient whose treatment included radiotherapy and nephrectomy.

The CDR3 DNA is TGTGCCAGCAGTCAACCTAGCGGTTACGAGCAGTACTTC. Translated, it gives CASSQPSGYEQYF. The rearrangement links TRBV28 to TRBJ2-7; 7 bases are shared with TRBD2. Germline V CDR1 and CDR2: MDHEN, SYDVKM. The CDR3 loop spans 13 amino acids. V shed 5 bases, J shed 4 bases, and the junction held 5 bases outside the gene matches. Drawing the rest from reference TRBV28 and TRBJ2-7, the complete variable domain is DVKVTQSSRYLVKRTGEKVFLECVQDMDHENMFWYRQDPGLGLRLIYFSYDVKMKEKGDIPEGYSVSREKKERFSLILESASTNQTSMYLCASSQPSGYEQYFGPGTRLTVT.